This T cell receptor beta chain was recorded in a study of blood T cell repertoires in COVID-19. Overall study: Sample material is recorded as cDNA or gDNA derived from T cells, B-cell-depleted T cells, or PBMCs.

The CDR3 runs 15 residues. Looked up from germline, CDR1 is SNHLY and CDR2 is FYNNEI. The ends lost 3 bases at V and 6 bases at J; junction bases unmatched: 7. Patients at the Seattle site were enrolled during active infection and followed longitudinally. Profiling relied on immunoSEQ multiplex PCR, and the TCRdb table lists in-frame clones only, not all of them. The repertoire holds about 200,000 clones, 85% seen once, with approximately 0.9% in the top ten. The source of this sequence is a man aged 60 to 75 with COVID-19, enrolled during active disease. Sequenced input: peripheral blood. This chain uses TRBV2 with TRBJ1-5; 8 nucleotides align to TRBD1. The chain's CDR3 is CASSDKRTGSQPQHF. The CDR3 coding sequence is TGTGCCAGCAGTGATAAAAGGACAGGGAGTCAGCCCCAGCATTTT.